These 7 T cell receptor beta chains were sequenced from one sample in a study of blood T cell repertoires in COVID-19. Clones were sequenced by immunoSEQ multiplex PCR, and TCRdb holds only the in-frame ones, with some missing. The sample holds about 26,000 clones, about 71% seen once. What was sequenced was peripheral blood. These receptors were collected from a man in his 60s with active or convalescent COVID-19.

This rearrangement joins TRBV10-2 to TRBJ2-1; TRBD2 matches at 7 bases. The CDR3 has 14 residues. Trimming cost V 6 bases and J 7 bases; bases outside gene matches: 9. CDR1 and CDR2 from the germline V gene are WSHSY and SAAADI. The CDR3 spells CASRRGTSQNEQFF. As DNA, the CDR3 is TGCGCCAGCAGGCGGGGGACTTCCCAGAATGAGCAGTTCTTC.

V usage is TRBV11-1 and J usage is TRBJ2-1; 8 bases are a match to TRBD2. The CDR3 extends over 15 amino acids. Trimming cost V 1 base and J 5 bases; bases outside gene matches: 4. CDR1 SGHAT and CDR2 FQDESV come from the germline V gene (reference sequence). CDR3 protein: CASSLGSGSDNEQFF. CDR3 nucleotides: TGTGCCAGCAGCTTAGGCAGCGGGAGCGACAATGAGCAGTTCTTC.

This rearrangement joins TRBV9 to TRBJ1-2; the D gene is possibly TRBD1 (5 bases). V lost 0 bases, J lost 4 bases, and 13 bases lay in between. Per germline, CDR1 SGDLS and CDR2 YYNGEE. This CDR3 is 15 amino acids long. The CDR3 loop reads CASSVDPGVGYGYTF. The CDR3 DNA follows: TGTGCCAGCAGCGTAGACCCGGGGGTGGGCTATGGCTACACCTTC.

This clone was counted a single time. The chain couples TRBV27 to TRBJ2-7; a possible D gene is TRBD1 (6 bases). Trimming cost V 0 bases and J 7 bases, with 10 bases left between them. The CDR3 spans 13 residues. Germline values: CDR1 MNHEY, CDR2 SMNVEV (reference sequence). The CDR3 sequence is CASSLSGAIEQYF. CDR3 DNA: TGTGCCAGCAGTTTATCGGGGGCTATAGAGCAGTACTTC.

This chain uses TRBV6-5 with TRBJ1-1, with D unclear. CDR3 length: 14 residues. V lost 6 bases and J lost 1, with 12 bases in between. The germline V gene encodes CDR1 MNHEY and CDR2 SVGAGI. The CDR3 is CASRPGTSNTEAFF. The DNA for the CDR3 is TGTGCCAGCAGACCGGGTACTTCGAACACTGAAGCTTTCTTT.

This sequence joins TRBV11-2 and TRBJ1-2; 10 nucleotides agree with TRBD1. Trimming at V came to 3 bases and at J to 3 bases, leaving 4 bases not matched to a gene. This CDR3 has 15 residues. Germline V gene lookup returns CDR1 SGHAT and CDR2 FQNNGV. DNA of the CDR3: TGTGCCAGCAGCTTCCCGGGACAGGGGTACTATGGCTACACCTTC. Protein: CASSFPGQGYYGYTF.

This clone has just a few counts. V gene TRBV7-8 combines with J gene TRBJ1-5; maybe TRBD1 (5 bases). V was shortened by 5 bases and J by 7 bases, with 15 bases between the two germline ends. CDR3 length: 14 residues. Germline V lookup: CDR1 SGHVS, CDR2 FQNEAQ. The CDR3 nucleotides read TGTGCCAGCAGCCTCGTCGGGGGAGAACAGCCCCAGCATTTT. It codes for CASSLVGGEQPQHF.